This T cell receptor beta chain was sequenced during a study of a mutant IDH1 vaccine in newly diagnosed glioma. Whole-study context: Across weeks 1, 3, 5, 7, 11, 15, 19 and 23, patients received a vaccination each time, eight in all. Radiotherapy alone preceded vaccination by 4-6 weeks; alternatively, vaccination started with temozolomide cycles. Previous care, which was radiotherapy, temozolomide, or both, most often involved both.

Assay: immunoSEQ multiplex PCR; the TCRdb copy retains only in-frame clones and omits some. The table shows tens of thousands of clones, with roughly 84% occurring only once. Germline trimming cut 8 bases from V and 5 bases from J; bases unmatched to any gene: 8. The germline V gene has CDR1 MGHDK and CDR2 SYGVNS. This CDR3 has 14 amino acids. As for time point: week 11, during vaccination. Every single dose of the vaccine, 300 ug of mutant IDH1 20-mer peptide, came with topical imiquimod. With respect to this clone: Its target is unknown.

The origin of this receptor is a man between 35 and 55 years old with glioma. The sample consisted of PBMCs, taken from a glioma patient whose treatment included an IDH1 peptide vaccine. V usage is TRBV25-1 and J usage is TRBJ2-2, with 7 bases identical to TRBD1. This CDR3 reads CASSNRGGTGELFF. CDR3 nucleotides: TGTGCCAGCTCAAACAGGGGTGGTACCGGGGAGCTGTTTTTT.